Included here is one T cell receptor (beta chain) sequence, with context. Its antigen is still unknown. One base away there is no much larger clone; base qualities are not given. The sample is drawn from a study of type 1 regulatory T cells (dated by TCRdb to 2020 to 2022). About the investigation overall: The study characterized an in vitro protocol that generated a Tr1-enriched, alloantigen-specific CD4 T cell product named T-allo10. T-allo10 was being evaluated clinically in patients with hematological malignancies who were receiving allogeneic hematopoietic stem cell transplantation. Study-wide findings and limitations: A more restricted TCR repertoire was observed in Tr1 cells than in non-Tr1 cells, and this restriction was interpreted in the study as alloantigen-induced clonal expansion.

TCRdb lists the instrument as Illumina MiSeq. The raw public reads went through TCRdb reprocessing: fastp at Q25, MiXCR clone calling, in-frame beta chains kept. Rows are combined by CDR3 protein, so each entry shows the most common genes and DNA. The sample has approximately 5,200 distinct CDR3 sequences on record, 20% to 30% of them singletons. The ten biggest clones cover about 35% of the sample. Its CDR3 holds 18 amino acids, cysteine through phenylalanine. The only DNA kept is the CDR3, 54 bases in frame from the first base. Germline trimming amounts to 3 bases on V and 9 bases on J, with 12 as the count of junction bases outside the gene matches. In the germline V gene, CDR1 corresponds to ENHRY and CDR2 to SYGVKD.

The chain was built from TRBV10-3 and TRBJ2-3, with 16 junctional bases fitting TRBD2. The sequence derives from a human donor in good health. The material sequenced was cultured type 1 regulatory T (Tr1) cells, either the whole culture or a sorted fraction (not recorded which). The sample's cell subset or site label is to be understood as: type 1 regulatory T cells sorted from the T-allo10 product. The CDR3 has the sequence CAISDRTGLAGGPFTQYF. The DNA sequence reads TGTGCCATCAGTGATAGGACGGGACTAGCGGGGGGGCCATTCACGCAGTATTTT.